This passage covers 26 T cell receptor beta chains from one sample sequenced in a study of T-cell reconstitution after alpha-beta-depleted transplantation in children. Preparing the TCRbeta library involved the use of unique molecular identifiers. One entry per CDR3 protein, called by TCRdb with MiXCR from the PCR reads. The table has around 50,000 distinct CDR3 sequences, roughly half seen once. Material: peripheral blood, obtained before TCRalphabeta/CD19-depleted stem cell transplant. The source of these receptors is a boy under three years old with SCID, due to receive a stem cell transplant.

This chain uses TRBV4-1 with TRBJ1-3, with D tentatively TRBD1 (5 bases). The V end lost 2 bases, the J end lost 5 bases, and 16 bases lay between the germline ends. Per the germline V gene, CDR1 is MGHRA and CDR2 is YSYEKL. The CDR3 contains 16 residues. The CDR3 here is CASSQPLMQGRNTIYF. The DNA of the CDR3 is TGCGCCAGCAGCCAACCCCTAATGCAGGGTAGAAACACCATATATTTT.

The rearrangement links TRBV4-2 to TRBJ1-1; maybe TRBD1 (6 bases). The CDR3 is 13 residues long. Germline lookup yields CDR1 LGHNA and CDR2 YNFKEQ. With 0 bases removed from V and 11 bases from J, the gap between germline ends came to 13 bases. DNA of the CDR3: TGTGCCAGCAGCCAAGATACGAGGGGGAACGCTTTCTTT. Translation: CASSQDTRGNAFF.

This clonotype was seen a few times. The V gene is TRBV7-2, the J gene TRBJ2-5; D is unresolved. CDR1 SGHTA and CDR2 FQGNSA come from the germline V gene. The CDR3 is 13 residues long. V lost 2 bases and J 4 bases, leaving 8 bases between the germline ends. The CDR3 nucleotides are TGTGCCAGCAGCTTATCCGGAAGAGAGACCCAGTACTTC. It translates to CASSLSGRETQYF. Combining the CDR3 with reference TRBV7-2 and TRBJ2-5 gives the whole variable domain GAGVSQSPSNKVTEKGKDVELRCDPISGHTALYWYRQSLGQGLEFLIYFQGNSAPDKSGLPSDRFSAERTGGSVSTLTIQRTQQEDSAVYLCASSLSGRETQYFGPGTRLLVL.

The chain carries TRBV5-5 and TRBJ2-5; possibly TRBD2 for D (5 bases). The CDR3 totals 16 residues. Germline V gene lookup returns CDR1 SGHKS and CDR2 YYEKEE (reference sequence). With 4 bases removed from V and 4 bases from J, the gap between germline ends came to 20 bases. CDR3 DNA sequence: TGTGCCAGCAGCAAAATCAGGACGGGTGCGGGAGAGACCCAGTACTTC. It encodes CASSKIRTGAGETQYF. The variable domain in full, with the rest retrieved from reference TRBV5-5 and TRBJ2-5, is DAGVTQSPTHLIKTRGQQVTLRCSPISGHKSVSWYQQVLGQGPQFIFQYYEKEERGRGNFPDRFSARQFPNYSSELNVNALLLGDSALYLCASSKIRTGAGETQYFGPGTRLLVL.

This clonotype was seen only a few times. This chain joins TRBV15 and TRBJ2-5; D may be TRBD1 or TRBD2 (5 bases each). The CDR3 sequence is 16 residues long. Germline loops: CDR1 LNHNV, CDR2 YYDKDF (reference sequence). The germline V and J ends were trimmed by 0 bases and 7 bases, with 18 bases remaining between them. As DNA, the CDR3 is TGTGCCACCAGCAGAGACCGCCCGAGGGGATCTGGGACCCAGTACTTC. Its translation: CATSRDRPRGSGTQYF.

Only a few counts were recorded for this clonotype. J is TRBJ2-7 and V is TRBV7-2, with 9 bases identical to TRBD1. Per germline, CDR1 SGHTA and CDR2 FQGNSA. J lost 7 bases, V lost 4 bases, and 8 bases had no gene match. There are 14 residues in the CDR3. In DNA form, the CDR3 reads TGTGCCAGCAGCTGGGGACAGGGTCCTAGGGAGCAGTACTTC. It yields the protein CASSWGQGPREQYF. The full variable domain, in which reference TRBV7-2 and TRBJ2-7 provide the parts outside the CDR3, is GAGVSQSPSNKVTEKGKDVELRCDPISGHTALYWYRQSLGQGLEFLIYFQGNSAPDKSGLPSDRFSAERTGGSVSTLTIQRTQQEDSAVYLCASSWGQGPREQYFGPGTRLTVT.

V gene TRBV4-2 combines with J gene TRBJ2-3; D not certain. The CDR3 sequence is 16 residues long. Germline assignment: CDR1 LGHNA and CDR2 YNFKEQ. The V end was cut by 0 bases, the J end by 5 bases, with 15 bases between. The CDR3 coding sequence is TGTGCCAGCAGCCAAGATGGTACTGCCCCCGGAGATACGCAGTATTTT. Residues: CASSQDGTAPGDTQYF.

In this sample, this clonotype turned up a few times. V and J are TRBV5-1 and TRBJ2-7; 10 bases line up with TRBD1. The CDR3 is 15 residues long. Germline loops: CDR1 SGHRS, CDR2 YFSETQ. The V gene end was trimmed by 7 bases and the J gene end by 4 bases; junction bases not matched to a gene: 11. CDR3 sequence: CASHRGQGVLYEQYF. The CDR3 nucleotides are TGCGCCAGCCACCGCGGACAGGGGGTACTTTACGAGCAGTACTTC.

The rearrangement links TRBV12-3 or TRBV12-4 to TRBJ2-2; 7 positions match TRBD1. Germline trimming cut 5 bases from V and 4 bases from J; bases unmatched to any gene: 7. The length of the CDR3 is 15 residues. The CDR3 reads CASSPRTGGTGELFF. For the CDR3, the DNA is TGTGCCAGCAGTCCACGGACAGGTGGCACCGGGGAGCTGTTTTTT.

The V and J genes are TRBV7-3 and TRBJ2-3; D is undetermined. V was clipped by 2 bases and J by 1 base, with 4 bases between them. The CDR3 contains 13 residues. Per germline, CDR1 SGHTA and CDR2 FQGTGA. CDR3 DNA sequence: TGTGCCAGCAGCTTACAGGGCACAGATACGCAGTATTTT. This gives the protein CASSLQGTDTQYF.

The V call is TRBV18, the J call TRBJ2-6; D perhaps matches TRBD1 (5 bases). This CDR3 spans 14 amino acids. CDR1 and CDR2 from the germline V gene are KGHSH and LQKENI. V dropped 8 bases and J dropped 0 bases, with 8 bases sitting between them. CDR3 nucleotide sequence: TGTGCCAGCCCCGACAGCTCTGGGGCCAACGTCCTGACTTTC. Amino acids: CASPDSSGANVLTF.

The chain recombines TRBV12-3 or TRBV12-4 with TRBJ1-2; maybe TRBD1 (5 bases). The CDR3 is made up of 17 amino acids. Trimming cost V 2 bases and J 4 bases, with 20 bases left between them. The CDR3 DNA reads TGTGCCAGCAGTTTATTTCGGGGCCCTATCTTTGGCTATGGCTACACCTTC. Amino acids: CASSLFRGPIFGYGYTF.

CDR3 amino acids: CASSLGPNTGELFF. CDR3 coding DNA: TGCGCCAGCAGCTTGGGACCTAACACCGGGGAGCTGTTTTTT. The genes are TRBV5-1 and TRBJ2-2, with D uncertain. Between the trimmed V and J ends, which lost 0 bases and 2 bases, there was a span of 5 bases. In germline, CDR1 is SGHRS, CDR2 YFSETQ. The CDR3 covers 14 residues.

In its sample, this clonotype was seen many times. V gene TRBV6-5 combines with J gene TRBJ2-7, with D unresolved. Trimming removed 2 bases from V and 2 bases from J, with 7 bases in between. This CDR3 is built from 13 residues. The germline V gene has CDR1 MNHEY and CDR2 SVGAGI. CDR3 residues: CASSYRETYEQYF. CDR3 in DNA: TGTGCCAGCAGTTACAGGGAAACCTACGAGCAGTACTTC.

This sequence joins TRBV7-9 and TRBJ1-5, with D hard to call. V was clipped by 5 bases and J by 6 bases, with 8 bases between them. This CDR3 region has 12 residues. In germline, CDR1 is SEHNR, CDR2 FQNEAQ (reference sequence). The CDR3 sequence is CASSREVQPQHF. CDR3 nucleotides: TGTGCCAGCAGCCGAGAGGTTCAGCCCCAGCATTTT.

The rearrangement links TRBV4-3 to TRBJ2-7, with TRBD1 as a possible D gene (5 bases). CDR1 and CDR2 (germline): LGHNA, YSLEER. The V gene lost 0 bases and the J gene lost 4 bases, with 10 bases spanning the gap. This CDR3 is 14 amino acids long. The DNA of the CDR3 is TGCGCCAGCAGCCAAGATGCAGGGAATTACGAGCAGTACTTC. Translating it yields CASSQDAGNYEQYF.

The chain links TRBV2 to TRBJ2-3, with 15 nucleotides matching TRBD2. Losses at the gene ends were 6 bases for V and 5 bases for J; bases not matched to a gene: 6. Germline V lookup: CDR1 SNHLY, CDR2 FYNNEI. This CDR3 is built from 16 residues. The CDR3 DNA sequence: TGTGCCAGCAGAGGACTAGCGGGGGGGCATGTAGATACGCAGTATTTT. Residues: CASRGLAGGHVDTQYF. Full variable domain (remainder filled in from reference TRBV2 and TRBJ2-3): EPEVTQTPSHQVTQMGQEVILRCVPISNHLYFYWYRQILGQKVEFLVSFYNNEISEKSEIFDDQFSVERPDGSNFTLKIRSTKLEDSAMYFCASRGLAGGHVDTQYFGPGTRLTVL.

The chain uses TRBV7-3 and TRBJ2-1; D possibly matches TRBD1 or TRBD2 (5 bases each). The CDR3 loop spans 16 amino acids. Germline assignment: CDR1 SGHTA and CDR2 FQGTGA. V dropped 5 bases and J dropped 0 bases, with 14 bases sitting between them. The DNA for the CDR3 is TGTGCCAGCAGCCTATCTGAGGGGTTCTCCTACAATGAGCAGTTCTTC. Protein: CASSLSEGFSYNEQFF.

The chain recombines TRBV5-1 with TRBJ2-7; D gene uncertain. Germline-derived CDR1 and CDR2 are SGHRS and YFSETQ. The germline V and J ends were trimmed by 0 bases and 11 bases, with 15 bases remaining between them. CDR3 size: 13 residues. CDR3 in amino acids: CASSLAEQAVKYF. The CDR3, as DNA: TGCGCCAGCAGCTTGGCCGAGCAGGCGGTCAAGTACTTC.

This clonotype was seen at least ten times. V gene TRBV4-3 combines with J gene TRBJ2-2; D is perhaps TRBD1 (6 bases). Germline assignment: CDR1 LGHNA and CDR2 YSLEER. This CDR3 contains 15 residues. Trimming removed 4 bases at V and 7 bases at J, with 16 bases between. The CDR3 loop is CASSRDTGIGGELFF. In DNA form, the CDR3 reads TGCGCCAGCAGCCGCGACACAGGGATCGGCGGGGAGCTGTTTTTT.

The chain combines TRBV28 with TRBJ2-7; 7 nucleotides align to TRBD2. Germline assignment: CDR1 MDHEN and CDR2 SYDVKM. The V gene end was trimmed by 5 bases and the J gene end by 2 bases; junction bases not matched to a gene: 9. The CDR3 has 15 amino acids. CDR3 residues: CASSPSGVATYEQYF. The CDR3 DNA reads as TGTGCCAGCAGTCCGAGCGGGGTTGCCACCTACGAGCAGTACTTC.

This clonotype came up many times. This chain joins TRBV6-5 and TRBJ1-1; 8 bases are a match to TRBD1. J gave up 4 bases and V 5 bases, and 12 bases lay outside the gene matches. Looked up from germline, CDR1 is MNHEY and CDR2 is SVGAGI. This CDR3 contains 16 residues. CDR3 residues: CASSRDRLVGSTEAFF. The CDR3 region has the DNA TGTGCCAGCAGTCGGGACAGGCTAGTCGGAAGCACTGAAGCTTTCTTT.

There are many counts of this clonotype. CDR3 DNA: TGTGCCAGCAGCTTAGCGGGGTCACTGATGAGGGGCACAGATACGCAGTATTTT. This translates into CASSLAGSLMRGTDTQYF. This sequence joins TRBV7-6 and TRBJ2-3, with D perhaps matching TRBD2 (5 bases). In germline, CDR1 is SGHVS, CDR2 FNYEAQ. The CDR3 has 18 residues. The V end was cut by 0 bases, the J end by 1 base, with 17 bases between.

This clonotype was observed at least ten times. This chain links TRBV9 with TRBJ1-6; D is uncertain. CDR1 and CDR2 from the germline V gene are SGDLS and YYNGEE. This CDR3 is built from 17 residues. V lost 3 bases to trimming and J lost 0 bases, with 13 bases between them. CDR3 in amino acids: CASSGKQTSSYNSPLHF. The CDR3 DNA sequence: TGTGCCAGCAGCGGTAAACAAACGAGCTCCTATAATTCACCCCTCCACTTT. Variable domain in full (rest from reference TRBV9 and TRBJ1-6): DSGVTQTPKHLITATGQRVTLRCSPRSGDLSVYWYQQSLDQGLQFLIQYYNGEERAKGNILERFSAQQFPDLHSELNLSSLELGDSALYFCASSGKQTSSYNSPLHFGNGTRLTVT.

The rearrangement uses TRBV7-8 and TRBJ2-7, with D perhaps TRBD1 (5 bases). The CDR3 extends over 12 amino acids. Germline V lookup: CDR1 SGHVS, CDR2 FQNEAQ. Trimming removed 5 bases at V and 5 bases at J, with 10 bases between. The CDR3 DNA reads TGTGCCAGCAGCCCCCCGGACAACGAGCAGTACTTC. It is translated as CASSPPDNEQYF.

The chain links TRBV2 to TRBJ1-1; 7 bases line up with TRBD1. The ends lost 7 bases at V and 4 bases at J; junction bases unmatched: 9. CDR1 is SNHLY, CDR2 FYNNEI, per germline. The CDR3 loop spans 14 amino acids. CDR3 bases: TGTGCCAGCAACAGGGGTCGGTGGGGCACTGAAGCTTTCTTT. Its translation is CASNRGRWGTEAFF.